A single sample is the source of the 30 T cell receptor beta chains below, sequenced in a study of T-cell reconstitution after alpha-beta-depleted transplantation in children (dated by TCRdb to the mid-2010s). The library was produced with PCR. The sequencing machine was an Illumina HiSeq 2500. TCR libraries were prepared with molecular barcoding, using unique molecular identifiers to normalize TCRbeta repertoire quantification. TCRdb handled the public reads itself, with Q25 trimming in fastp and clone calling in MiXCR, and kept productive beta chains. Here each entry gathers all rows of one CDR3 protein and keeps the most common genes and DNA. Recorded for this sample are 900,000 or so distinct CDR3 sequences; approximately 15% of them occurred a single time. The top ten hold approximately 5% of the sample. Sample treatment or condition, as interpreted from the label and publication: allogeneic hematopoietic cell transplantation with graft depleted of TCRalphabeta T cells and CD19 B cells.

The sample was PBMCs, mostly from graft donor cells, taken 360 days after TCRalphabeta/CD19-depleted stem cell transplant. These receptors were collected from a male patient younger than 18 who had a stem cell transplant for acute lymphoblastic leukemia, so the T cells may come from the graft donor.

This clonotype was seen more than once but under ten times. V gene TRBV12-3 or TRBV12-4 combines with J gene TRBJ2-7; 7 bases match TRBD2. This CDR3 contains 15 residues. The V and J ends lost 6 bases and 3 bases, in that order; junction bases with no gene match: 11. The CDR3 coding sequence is TGTGCCAGCAGCCCCACTAGCGACGGGATCTACGAGCAGTACTTC. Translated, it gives CASSPTSDGIYEQYF.

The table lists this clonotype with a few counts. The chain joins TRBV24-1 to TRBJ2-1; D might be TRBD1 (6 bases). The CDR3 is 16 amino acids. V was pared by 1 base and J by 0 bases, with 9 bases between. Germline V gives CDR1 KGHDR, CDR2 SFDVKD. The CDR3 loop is CATSDFRTDSYNEQFF. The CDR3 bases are TGTGCCACCAGTGATTTCCGGACAGACTCCTACAATGAGCAGTTCTTC.

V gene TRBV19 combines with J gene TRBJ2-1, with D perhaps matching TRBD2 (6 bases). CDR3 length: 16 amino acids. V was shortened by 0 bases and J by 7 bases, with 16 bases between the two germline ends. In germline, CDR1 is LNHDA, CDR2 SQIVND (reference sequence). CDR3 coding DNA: TGTGCCAGTAGTATAGATGAACTAGGGGAGGCGAATGAGCAGTTCTTC. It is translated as CASSIDELGEANEQFF.

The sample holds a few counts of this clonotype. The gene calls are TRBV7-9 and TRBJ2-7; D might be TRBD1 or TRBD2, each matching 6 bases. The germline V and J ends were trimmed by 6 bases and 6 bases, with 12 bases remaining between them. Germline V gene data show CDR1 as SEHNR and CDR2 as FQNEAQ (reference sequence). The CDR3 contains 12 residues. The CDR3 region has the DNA TGTGCCAGCAGGCAACAGGGAGGCGAGCAGTACTTC. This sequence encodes CASRQQGGEQYF.

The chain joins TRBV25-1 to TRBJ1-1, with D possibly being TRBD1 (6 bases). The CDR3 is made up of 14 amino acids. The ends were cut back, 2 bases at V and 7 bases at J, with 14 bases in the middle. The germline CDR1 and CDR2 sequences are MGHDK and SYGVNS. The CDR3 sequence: CASSELTGIGEAFF. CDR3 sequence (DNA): TGTGCCAGCAGTGAACTCACAGGGATCGGTGAAGCTTTCTTT.

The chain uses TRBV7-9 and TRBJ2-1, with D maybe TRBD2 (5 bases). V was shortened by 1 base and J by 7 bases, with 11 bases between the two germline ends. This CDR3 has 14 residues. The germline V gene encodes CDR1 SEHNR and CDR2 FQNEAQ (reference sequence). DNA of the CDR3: TGTGCCAGCAGCTTAGTAGCGTCGGCAAATGAGCAGTTCTTC. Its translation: CASSLVASANEQFF.

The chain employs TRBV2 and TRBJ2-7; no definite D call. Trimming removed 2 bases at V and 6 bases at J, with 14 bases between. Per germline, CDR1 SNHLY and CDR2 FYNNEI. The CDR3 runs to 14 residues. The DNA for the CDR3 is TGTGCCAGCAGTGAATTAGGGCTGGCTGGCGAGCAGTACGTC. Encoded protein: CASSELGLAGEQYV.

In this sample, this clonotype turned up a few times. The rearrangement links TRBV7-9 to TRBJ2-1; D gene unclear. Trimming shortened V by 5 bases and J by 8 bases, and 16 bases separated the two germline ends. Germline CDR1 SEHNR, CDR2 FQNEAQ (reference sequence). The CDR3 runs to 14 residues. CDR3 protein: CASSPLDTPYEQFF. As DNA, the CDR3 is TGTGCCAGCAGCCCCCTAGACACCCCCTATGAGCAGTTCTTC.

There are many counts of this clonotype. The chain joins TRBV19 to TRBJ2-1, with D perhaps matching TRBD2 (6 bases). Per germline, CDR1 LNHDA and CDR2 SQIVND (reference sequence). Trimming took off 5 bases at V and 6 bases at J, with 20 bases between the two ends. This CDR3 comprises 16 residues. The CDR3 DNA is TGTGCCAGTAGTCCACGACTAGTCAAGAATGGCAATGAGCAGTTCTTC. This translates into CASSPRLVKNGNEQFF.

The DNA of the CDR3 is TGTGCCAGCAGTCACAGGGGGCCCTTCGAAGATACGCAGTATTTT. Translation gives CASSHRGPFEDTQYF. The chain links TRBV12-3 or TRBV12-4 to TRBJ2-3, with TRBD1 matching 9 bases. This CDR3 region has 15 residues. The V segment lost 5 bases and the J segment 5 bases; nucleotides outside the gene matches: 8.

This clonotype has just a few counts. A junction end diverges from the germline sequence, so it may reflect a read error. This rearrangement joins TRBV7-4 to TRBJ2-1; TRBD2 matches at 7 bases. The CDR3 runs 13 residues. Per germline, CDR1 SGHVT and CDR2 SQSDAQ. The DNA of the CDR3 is TGTGCCAGCAGCTTATCCCTACTAGCGATCAAATCTTTC. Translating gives CASSLSLLAIKSF.

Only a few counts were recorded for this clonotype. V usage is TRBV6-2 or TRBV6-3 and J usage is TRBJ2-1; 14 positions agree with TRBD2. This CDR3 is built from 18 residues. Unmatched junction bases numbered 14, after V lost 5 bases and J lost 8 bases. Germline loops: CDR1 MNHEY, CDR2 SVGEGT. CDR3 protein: CASSTGTSGRLVQDEQFF. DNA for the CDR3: TGTGCCAGCAGTACCGGGACTAGCGGGAGATTGGTTCAGGATGAGCAGTTCTTC.

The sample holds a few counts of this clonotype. The CDR3 sequence is CSVRPGRNEQYF. In DNA, the CDR3 is TGCAGCGTTCGGCCAGGGAGGAACGAGCAGTACTTC. V gene TRBV29-1 combines with J gene TRBJ2-7; D might be TRBD2 (6 bases). Germline V gives CDR1 SQVTM, CDR2 ANQGSEA. CDR3 length: 12 amino acids. Trimming removed 5 bases at V and 5 bases at J, with 13 bases between.

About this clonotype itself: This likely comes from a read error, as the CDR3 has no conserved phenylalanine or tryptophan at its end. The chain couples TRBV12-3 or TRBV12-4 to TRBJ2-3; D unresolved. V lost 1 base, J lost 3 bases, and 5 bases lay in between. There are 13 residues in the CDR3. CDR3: CASSLDRTDTQYY. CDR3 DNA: TGTGCCAGCAGTTTAGATCGAACAGATACGCAGTATTAT.

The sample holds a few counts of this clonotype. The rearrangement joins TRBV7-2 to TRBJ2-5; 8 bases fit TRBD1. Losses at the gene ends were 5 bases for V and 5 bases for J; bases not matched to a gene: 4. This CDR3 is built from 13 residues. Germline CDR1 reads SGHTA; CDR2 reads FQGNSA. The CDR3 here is CASSPDRAETQYF. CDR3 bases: TGTGCCAGCAGCCCGGACAGGGCGGAGACCCAGTACTTC.

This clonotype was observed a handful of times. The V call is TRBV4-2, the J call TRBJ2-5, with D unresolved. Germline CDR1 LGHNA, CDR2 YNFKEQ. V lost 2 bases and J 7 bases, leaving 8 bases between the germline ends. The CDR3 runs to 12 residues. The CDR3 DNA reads TGTGCCAGCAGCCAACAGTCGACGACCCAGTACTTC. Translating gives CASSQQSTTQYF.

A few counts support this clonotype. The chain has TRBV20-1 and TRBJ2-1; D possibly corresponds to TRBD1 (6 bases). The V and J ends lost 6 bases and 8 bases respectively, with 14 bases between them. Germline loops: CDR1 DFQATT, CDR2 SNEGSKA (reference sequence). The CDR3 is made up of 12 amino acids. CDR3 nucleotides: TGCAGTGCGTCCCAGACAGGAGATGAGCAGTTCTTC. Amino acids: CSASQTGDEQFF.

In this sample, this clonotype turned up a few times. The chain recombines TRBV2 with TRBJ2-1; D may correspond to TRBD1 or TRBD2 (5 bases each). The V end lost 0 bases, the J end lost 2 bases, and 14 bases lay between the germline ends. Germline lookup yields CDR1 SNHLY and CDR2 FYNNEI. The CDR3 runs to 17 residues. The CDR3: CASSEALLRDPYNEQFF. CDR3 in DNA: TGTGCCAGCAGTGAAGCGCTTTTAAGGGACCCCTACAATGAGCAGTTCTTC. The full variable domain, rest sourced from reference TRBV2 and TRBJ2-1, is EPEVTQTPSHQVTQMGQEVILRCVPISNHLYFYWYRQILGQKVEFLVSFYNNEISEKSEIFDDQFSVERPDGSNFTLKIRSTKLEDSAMYFCASSEALLRDPYNEQFFGPGTRLTVL.

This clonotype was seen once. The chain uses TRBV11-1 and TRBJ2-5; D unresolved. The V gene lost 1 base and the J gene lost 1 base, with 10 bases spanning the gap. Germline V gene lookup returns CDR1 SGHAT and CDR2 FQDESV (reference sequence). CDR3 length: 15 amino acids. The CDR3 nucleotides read TGTGCCAGCAGCTTAGGATCGGTACCCCAAGAGACCCAGTACTTC. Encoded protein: CASSLGSVPQETQYF. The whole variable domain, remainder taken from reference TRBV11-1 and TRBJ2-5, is EAEVAQSPRYKITEKSQAVAFWCDPISGHATLYWYRQILGQGPELLVQFQDESVVDDSQLPKDRFSAERLKGVDSTLKIQPAELGDSAMYLCASSLGSVPQETQYFGPGTRLLVL.

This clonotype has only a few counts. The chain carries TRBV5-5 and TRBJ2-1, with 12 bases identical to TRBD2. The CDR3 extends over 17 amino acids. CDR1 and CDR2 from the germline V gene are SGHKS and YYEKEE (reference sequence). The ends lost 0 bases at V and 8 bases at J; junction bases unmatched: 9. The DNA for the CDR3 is TGTGCCAGCAGCTTGGGTAGGACTAGCGGGATTTCGGATGAGCAGTTCTTC. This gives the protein CASSLGRTSGISDEQFF.

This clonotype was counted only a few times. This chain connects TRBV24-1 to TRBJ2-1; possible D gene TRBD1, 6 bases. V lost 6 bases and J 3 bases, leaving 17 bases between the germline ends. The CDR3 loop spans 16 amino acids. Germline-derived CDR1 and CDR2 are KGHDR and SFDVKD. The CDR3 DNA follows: TGTGCCACCAGTAGGGGGTCGACAGCCCACTACAATGAGCAGTTCTTC. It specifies CATSRGSTAHYNEQFF.

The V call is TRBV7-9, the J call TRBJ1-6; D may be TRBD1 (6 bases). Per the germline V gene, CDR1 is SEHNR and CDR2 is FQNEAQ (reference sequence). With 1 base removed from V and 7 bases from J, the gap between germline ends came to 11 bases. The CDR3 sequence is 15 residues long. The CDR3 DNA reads TGTGCCAGCAGCTTAGTTACAGGGCAGAATTCACCCCTCCACTTT. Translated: CASSLVTGQNSPLHF. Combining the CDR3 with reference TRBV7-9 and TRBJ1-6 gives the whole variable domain DTGVSQNPRHKITKRGQNVTFRCDPISEHNRLYWYRQTLGQGPEFLTYFQNEAQLEKSRLLSDRFSAERPKGSFSTLEIQRTEQGDSAMYLCASSLVTGQNSPLHFGNGTRLTVT.

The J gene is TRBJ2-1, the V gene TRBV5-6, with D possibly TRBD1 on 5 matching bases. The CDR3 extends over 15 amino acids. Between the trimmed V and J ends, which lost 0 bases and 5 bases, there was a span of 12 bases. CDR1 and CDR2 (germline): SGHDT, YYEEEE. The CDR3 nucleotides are TGTGCCAGCAGCTTGGGGCGACAGATTGACAATGAGCAGTTCTTC. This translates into CASSLGRQIDNEQFF.

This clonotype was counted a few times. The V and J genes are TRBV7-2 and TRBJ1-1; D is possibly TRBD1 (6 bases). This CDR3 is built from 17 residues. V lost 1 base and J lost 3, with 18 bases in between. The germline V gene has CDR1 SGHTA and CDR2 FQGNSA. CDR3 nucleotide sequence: TGTGCCAGCAGCTTAGTGGGGGCAGGGAGTGCTCACACTGAAGCTTTCTTT. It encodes CASSLVGAGSAHTEAFF.

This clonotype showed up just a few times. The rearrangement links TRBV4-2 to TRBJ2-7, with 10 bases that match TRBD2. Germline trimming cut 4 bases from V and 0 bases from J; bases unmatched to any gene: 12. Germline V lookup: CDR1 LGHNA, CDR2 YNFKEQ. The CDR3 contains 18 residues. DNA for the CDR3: TGTGCCAGCAGCCTCTCTTCGTTTTCTAGCGGGAGCTCCTACGAGCAGTACTTC. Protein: CASSLSSFSSGSSYEQYF.

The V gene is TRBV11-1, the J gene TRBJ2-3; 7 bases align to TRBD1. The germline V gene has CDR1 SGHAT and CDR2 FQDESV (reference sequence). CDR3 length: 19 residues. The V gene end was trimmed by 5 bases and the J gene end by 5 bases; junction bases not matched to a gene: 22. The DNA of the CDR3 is TGTGCCAGCAGCCCCGGGACAGCGTCAAAGTTCGGAGGTAGAGATACGCAGTATTTT. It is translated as CASSPGTASKFGGRDTQYF.

CDR3 nucleotide sequence: TGCAGCGTTGAACGGCATTGGCAGTTCTTC. This sequence encodes CSVERHWQFF. The V gene is TRBV29-1, the J gene TRBJ2-1; D unclear. V lost 2 bases to trimming and J lost 12 bases, with 8 bases between them. Germline CDR1 reads SQVTM; CDR2 reads ANQGSEA. The CDR3 contains 10 residues.

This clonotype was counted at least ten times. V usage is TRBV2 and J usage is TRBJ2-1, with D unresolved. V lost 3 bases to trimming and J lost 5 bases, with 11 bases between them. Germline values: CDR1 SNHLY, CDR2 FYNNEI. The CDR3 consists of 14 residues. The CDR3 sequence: CASSDLIGNNEQFF. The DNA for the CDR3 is TGTGCCAGCAGTGACTTGATTGGCAACAATGAGCAGTTCTTC.

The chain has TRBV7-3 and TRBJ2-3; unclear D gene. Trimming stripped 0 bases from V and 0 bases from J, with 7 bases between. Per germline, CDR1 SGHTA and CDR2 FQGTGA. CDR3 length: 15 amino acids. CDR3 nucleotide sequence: TGTGCCAGCAGCTTAACTTTCGATAGCACAGATACGCAGTATTTT. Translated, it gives CASSLTFDSTDTQYF.

The CDR3 nucleotides read TGCGCCAGCAGGGCCTCCGGGGTTGAGCAGTACTTC. This translates into CASRASGVEQYF. The chain uses TRBV5-1 and TRBJ2-7, with D maybe TRBD2 (5 bases). The ends were cut back, 5 bases at V and 7 bases at J, with 13 bases in the middle. The CDR3 runs to 12 residues. Germline CDR1 reads SGHRS; CDR2 reads YFSETQ.